This T cell receptor beta chain was sequenced in a study of T cell responses to AZD1222 COVID-19 vaccine. Study outcomes and limitations: Donors were largely white British and mainly female; clonal diversity was possibly underestimated.

Comments on this clone: Its antigen remains unidentified.

Some clones are missing from TCRdb's copy, which holds only in-frame ones; the method was immunoSEQ multiplex PCR. Among approximately 150,000 clones listed, approximately 90% were seen once. Germline CDR1 is MNHEY and CDR2 is SVGAGI. There are 13 residues in the CDR3. V shed 8 bases and J shed 5 bases, with 13 bases lying between them. This receptor was obtained from an adult who received the AZD1222 COVID-19 vaccine. V usage is TRBV6-5 and J usage is TRBJ1-5, with a tentative D call TRBD1 (5 bases). This specimen consisted of peripheral blood, obtained 28 days after the second AZD1222 dose. The CDR3 here is CASATTGDQPQHF. The CDR3 DNA sequence: TGTGCCAGCGCCACGACGGGGGATCAGCCCCAGCATTTT.